The present T cell receptor (beta chain) was sequenced within a study of early T cells in non-severe SARS-CoV-2 infection. In its sample, this clonotype was seen a few times. TCRdb re-called the 5' RACE reads with MiXCR, one entry per CDR3 protein. This table holds tens of thousands of distinct CDR3 sequences, approximately 12% found once. The source material was whole blood. The sequence was collected from an adult who was a healthcare worker with PCR-confirmed SARS-CoV-2 infection or an uninfected control (not recorded which).

The CDR3 spells CASQATGVISYEQYF. CDR3 in DNA: TGTGCCAGCCAGGCAACAGGGGTGATCTCCTACGAGCAGTACTTC. This chain links TRBV27 with TRBJ2-7; 7 positions match TRBD1. The germline V gene has CDR1 MNHEY and CDR2 SMNVEV (reference sequence). The V and J ends lost 8 bases and 0 bases, in that order; junction bases with no gene match: 10. The CDR3 consists of 15 residues.